The text below deals with one T cell receptor beta chain. Its target is unknown. Approximately 1.8 micrograms of genomic DNA came from cryopreserved PBMCs for TCR beta libraries. The CDR3 covers 17 residues. The V gene's germline CDR1 is SGHAT and CDR2 FQDESV (reference sequence). Trimming cost V 0 bases and J 1 base, with 12 bases left between them. The record originates from a study of cytotoxic CD8 clonotypes in ibrutinib-treated CLL. In the study overall: Treatment had run for a median 12 months, range 6 to 36, when response samples were taken.

Study results and caveats: Public clonotypes were rare and shrank or held steady on treatment.

The repertoire was sequenced with immunoSEQ multiplex PCR; TCRdb's copy has only in-frame clones and lacks some. The table shows around 250,000 clones, with around 70% occurring only once. The TCR sequence derives from a human donor with chronic lymphocytic leukemia. V usage is TRBV11-1 and J usage is TRBJ2-2; D not resolved. Sequences were derived from PBMCs, sampled after 24 months of ibrutinib treatment. CDR3 loop: CASSLALYTGNTGELFF. Here the CDR3 DNA reads TGTGCCAGCAGCTTAGCACTTTATACGGGGAACACCGGGGAGCTGTTTTTT. The full variable domain, rest sourced from reference TRBV11-1 and TRBJ2-2, is EAEVAQSPRYKITEKSQAVAFWCDPISGHATLYWYRQILGQGPELLVQFQDESVVDDSQLPKDRFSAERLKGVDSTLKIQPAELGDSAMYLCASSLALYTGNTGELFFGEGSRLTVL.